This paragraph reports one T cell receptor beta chain. There is no known antigen for this receptor. Base qualities were left out, and no much larger clone turns up one base away. The data are from a study of identical twins (dated by TCRdb to the mid-2010s). Looking at the study overall: To test whether fetal clonotypes persist, this study deep-sequenced TCR alpha and beta repertoires from monozygotic twins, from unrelated adults of various ages, and from cord blood. To rule out contamination, replicate twin experiments were performed at different times with different library preparation protocols.

Every donor in the study was a healthy Caucasian. Using Miltenyi CD45RO+ enrichment and human naive T-cell isolation kits, memory (CD45RO+) and naive T cells were isolated from PBMC. Beyond this particular receptor, the publication reports: Fewer insertions were carried by abundant cord blood beta clonotypes; a weaker similar trend was observed in young adult naive repertoires, while no such trend was observed in memory repertoires. Because the same donors could not be followed over many years, the conclusions depended on cross-sectional statistical analysis. Compared with coincidental sharing between unrelated individuals, an excess of low generation-probability sequences was observed among out-of-frame TCR alpha sequences shared between twins. Out-of-frame TCR alpha sharing in monozygotic twins was systematically underestimated by recombination models, whereas sharing between unrelated individuals was in agreement with the recombination models. A weaker excess of twin sharing was found in beta out-of-frame sequences because the signal-to-noise ratio was lowered by fewer shared sequences. Zero-insertion analyses could be partly confounded by invariant T cells such as MAIT and iNKT, though diverse VJ usage argued against such confounding for most clonotypes.

The germline V gene (reference sequence) sets CDR1 to DFQATT and CDR2 to SNEGSKA. V is cut back by 6 bases and J by 7 bases, with 9 bases in the junction unmatched. The CDR3 sequence holds 13 residues, the cysteine and phenylalanine included. Here the CDR3 DNA is all that survives: 39 bases in frame from base 1. Library preparation employed 5' RACE. The instrument given in TCRdb is Illumina HiSeq 2000. Template switching introduced a universal primer binding site; the final cDNA contained a unique molecular identifier, enabling accurate counting of TCR cDNA molecules. First-strand cDNA for TCR alpha and beta chains was synthesized from specific primers in the conserved constant-segment region. To control for contamination, every cDNA library carried two barcodes: a SMART-Mk sample barcode plus Illumina barcodes. TruSeq adapter sequences and Illumina sample barcodes were added in two successive PCR steps. The Illumina HiSeq platform was used with custom primers to sequence TCR alpha and beta cDNA libraries. Processing in the source paper ran as follows. MiGEC processed the raw reads to extract unique molecular identifiers, while MiXCR was used to determine the CDR3 positions. Recombination models were inferred per individual with the repgenHMM and IGoR tools using an EM algorithm. The analysis of shared clonotypes was done with the tcR package in R, with sharing normalized by the product of cloneset sizes. Out-of-frame nonproductive sequences were analyzed to study raw recombination free of thymic and clonal selection effects. Using fastp trimming at Q25 and MiXCR clonotype assembly, TCRdb reanalyzed the public sequencing data and kept in-frame beta chains. Every CDR3 protein is listed once, alongside the most common genes and DNA of its rows. The V and J calls were not made by the authors but by TCRdb's processing. The sample yields some 260,000 distinct CDR3 sequences; 11% to 15% were counted once. Jointly, the top ten make up approximately 8.2% of the sample.

Recombination connected TRBV20-1 to TRBJ1-5; 7 nucleotides in the junction match TRBD1. The sequence was collected from a woman between 18 and 29 years old in good health. Sequenced sample: memory (CD45RO+) T cells sorted from blood. This specimen's cell subset or site label, per the study, means: CD45RO+ enriched T cells. This receptor carries the CDR3 CSAVGTEVQPQHF. The DNA reads as follows: TGCAGTGCGGTGGGGACAGAAGTCCAGCCCCAGCATTTT.